This T cell receptor (beta chain) is from a study of cytomegalovirus exposure and HLA in healthy donors. General study points: It was 150 to 200 TCR beta chains that were listed as cytomegalovirus-associated.

Generated by immunoSEQ multiplex PCR, the TCRdb table keeps only in-frame clones and is missing some. Here the sample spans approximately 160,000 clones, around 85% being singletons. This clone was counted once. What it binds is not known. The receptor comes from a young man in good health and CMV-seropositive. Input material: PBMCs.

The CDR3 region is CASSFLPYEQYF. CDR3 nucleotide sequence: TGTGCCAGCAGCTTCCTCCCTTACGAGCAGTACTTC. The J gene is TRBJ2-7, the V gene TRBV7-8; D unresolved. Germline V gives CDR1 SGHVS, CDR2 FQNEAQ. CDR3 length equals 12 residues. With 3 bases removed from V and 4 bases from J, the gap between germline ends came to 7 bases.